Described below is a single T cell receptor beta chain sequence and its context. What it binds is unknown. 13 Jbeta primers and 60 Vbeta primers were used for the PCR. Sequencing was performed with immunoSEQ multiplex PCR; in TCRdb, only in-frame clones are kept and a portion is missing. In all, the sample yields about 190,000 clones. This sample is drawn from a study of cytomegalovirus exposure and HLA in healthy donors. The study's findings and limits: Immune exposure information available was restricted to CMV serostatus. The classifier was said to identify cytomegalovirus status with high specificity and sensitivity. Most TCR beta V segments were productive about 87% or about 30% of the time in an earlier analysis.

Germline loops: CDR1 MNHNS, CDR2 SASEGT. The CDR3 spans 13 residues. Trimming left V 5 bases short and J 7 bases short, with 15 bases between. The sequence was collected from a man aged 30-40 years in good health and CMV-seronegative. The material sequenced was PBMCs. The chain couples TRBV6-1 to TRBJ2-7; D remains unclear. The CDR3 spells CASSPPGPLEQYF. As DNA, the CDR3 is TGTGCCAGCAGTCCACCAGGTCCGTTGGAGCAGTACTTC.